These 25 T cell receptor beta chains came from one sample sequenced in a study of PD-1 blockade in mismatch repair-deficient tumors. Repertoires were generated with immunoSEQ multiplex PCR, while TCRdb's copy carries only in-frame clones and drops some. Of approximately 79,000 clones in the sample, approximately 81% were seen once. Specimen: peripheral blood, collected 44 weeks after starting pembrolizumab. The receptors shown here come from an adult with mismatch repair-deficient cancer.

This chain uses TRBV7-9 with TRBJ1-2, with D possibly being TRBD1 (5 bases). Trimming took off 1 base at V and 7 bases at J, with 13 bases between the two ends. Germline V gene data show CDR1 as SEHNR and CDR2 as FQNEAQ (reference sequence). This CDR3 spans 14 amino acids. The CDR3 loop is CASSLGGEASGYTF. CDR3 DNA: TGTGCCAGCAGCTTAGGAGGGGAGGCGAGTGGCTACACCTTC.

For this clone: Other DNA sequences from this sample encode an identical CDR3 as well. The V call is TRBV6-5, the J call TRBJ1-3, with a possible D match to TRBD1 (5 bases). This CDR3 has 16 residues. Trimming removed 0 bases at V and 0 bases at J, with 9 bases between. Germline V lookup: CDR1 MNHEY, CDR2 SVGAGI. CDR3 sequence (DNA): TGTGCCAGCAGTTACTCCCAGGGAACCTCTGGAAACACCATATATTTT. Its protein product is CASSYSQGTSGNTIYF.

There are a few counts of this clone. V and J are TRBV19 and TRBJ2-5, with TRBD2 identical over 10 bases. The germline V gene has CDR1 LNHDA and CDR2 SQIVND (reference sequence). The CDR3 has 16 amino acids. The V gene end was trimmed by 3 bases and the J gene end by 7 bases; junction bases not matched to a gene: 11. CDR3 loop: CASSIQASGGGATQYF. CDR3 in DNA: TGTGCCAGTAGTATCCAAGCTAGCGGGGGAGGGGCGACCCAGTACTTC.

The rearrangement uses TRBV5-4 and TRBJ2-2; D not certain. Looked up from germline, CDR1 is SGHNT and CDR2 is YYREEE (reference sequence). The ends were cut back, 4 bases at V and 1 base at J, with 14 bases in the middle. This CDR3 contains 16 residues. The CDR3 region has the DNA TGTGCCAGCAGCCTAGGAAGTTTCGGGAACACCGGGGAGCTGTTTTTT. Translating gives CASSLGSFGNTGELFF.

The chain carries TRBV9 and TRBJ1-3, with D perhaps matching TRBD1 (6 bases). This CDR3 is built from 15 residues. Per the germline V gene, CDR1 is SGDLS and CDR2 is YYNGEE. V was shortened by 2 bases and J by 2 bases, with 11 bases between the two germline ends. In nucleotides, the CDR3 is TGTGCCAGCAGCGTGAGGGGGGACACTGGAAACACCATATATTTT. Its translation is CASSVRGDTGNTIYF.

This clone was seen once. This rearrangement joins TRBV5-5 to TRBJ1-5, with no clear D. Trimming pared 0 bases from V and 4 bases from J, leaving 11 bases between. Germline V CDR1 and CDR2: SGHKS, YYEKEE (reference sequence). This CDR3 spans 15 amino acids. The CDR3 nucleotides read TGTGCCAGCAGCTTGGGTTTCCAAGGGAATCAGCCCCAGCATTTT. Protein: CASSLGFQGNQPQHF.

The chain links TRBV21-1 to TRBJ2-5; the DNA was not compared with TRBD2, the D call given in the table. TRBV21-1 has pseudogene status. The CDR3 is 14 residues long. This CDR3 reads CASSNLAGAETQYF. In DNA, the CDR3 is TGTGCCAGCAGCAATTTAGCGGGAGCTGAGACCCAGTACTTC.

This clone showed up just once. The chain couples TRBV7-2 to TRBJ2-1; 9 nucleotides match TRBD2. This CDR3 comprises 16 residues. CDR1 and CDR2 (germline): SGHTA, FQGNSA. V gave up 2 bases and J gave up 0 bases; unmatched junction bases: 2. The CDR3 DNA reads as TGTGCCAGCAGCTTAAGTAGCGGGAGCTCCTACAATGAGCAGTTCTTC. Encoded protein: CASSLSSGSSYNEQFF. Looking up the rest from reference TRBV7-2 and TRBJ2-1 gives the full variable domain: GAGVSQSPSNKVTEKGKDVELRCDPISGHTALYWYRQSLGQGLEFLIYFQGNSAPDKSGLPSDRFSAERTGGSVSTLTIQRTQQEDSAVYLCASSLSSGSSYNEQFFGPGTRLTVL.

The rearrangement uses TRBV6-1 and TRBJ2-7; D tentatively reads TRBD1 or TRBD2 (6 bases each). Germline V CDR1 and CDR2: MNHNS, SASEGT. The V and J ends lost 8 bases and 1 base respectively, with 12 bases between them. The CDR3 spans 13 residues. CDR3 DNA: TGTGCCAGCGGAGGGACAATTTCCTACGAGCAGTACTTC. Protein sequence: CASGGTISYEQYF.

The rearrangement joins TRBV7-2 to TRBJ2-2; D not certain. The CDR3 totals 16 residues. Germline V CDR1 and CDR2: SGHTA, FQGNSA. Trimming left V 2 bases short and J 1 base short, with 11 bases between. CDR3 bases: TGTGCCAGCAGCTTACTCCAGACTCTGAACACCGGGGAGCTGTTTTTT. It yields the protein CASSLLQTLNTGELFF.

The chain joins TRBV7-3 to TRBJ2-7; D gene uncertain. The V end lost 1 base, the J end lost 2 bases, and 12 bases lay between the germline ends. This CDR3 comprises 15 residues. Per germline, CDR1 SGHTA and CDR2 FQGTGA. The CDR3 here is CASSLSLGRPYEQYF. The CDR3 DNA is TGTGCCAGCAGCTTAAGTCTCGGGCGCCCCTACGAGCAGTACTTC.

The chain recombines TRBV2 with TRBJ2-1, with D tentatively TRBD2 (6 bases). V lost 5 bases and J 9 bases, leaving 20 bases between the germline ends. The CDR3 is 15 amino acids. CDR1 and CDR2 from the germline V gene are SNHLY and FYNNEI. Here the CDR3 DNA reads TGTGCCAGCAGTTCTCCTCCGGGAGCGATTGGTGAGCAGTTCTTC. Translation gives CASSSPPGAIGEQFF. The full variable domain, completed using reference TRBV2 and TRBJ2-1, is EPEVTQTPSHQVTQMGQEVILRCVPISNHLYFYWYRQILGQKVEFLVSFYNNEISEKSEIFDDQFSVERPDGSNFTLKIRSTKLEDSAMYFCASSSPPGAIGEQFFGPGTRLTVL.

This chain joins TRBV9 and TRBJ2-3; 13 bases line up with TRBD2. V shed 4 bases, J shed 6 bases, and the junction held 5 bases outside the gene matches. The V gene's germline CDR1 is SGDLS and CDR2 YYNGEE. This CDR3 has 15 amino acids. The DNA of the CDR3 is TGTGCCAGCAGCCTACTAGCGGGAGGGCCGGATACGCAGTATTTT. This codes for CASSLLAGGPDTQYF. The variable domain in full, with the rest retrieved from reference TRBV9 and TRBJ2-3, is DSGVTQTPKHLITATGQRVTLRCSPRSGDLSVYWYQQSLDQGLQFLIQYYNGEERAKGNILERFSAQQFPDLHSELNLSSLELGDSALYFCASSLLAGGPDTQYFGPGTRLTVL.

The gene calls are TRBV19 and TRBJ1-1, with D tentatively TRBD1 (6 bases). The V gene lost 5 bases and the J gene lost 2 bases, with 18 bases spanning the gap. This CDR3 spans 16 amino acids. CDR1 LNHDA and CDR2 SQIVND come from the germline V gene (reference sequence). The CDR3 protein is CASSLDRGQGNTEAFF. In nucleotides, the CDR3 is TGTGCCAGTAGTCTCGACCGGGGGCAGGGTAACACTGAAGCTTTCTTT.

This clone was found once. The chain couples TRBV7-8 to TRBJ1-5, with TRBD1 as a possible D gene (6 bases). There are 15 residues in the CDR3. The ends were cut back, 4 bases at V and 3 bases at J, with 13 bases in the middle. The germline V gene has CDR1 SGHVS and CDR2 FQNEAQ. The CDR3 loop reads CASSSWQGINQPQHF. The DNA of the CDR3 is TGTGCCAGCAGCTCGTGGCAGGGGATCAATCAGCCCCAGCATTTT. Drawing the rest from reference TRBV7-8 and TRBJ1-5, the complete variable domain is GAGVSQSPRYKVAKRGQDVALRCDPISGHVSLFWYQQALGQGPEFLTYFQNEAQLDKSGLPSDRFFAERPEGSVSTLKIQRTQQEDSAVYLCASSSWQGINQPQHFGDGTRLSIL.

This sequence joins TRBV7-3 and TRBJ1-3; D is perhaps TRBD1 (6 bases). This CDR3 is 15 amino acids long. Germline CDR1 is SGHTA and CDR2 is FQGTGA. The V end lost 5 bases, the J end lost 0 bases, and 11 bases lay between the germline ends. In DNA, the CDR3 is TGTGCCAGCAGCCCAGGGGATAGCTCTGGAAACACCATATATTTT. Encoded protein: CASSPGDSSGNTIYF.

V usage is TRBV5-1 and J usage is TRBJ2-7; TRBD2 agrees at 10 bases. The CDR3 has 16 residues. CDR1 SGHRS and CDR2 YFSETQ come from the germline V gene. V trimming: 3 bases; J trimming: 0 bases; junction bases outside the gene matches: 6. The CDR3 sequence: CASSWTSGLSSYEQYF. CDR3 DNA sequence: TGCGCCAGCAGCTGGACTAGCGGCCTTAGCTCCTACGAGCAGTACTTC.

Here the CDR3 reads CASSPLGAGGETQYF. The CDR3 nucleotides are TGTGCCAGCTCCCCATTGGGGGCGGGTGGAGAGACCCAGTACTTC. The chain uses TRBV6-5 and TRBJ2-5; D is possibly TRBD1 (6 bases). Germline V gene lookup returns CDR1 MNHEY and CDR2 SVGAGI. The CDR3 length is 15 residues. Trimming left V 8 bases short and J 4 bases short, with 20 bases between.

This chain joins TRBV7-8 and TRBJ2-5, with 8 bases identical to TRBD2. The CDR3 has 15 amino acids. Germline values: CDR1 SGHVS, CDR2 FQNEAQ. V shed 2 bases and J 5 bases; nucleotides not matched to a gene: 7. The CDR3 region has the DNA TGTGCCAGCAGCTTACGGGAGGGCCTGTTGGAGACCCAGTACTTC. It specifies CASSLREGLLETQYF.

The CDR3 region has the DNA TGTGCCAGCAGCCCCCGGGCCGGATATCAGCCCCAGCATTTT. It encodes CASSPRAGYQPQHF. V usage is TRBV7-2 and J usage is TRBJ1-5; no definite D call. This CDR3 has 14 residues. Germline V gene lookup returns CDR1 SGHTA and CDR2 FQGNSA. Trimming shortened V by 5 bases and J by 5 bases, and 13 bases separated the two germline ends.

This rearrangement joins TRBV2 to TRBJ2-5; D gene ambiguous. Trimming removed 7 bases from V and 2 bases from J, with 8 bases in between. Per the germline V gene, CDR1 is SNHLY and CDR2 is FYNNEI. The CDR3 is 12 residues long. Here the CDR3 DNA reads TGTGCCAGCACCCCTGTTCAAGAGACCCAGTACTTC. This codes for CASTPVQETQYF.

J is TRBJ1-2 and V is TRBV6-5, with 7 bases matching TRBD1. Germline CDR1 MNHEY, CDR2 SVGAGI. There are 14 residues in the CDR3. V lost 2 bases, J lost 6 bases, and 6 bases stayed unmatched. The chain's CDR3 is CASSYGQGGNGYTF. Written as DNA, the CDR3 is TGTGCCAGCAGTTACGGGCAGGGGGGGAATGGCTACACCTTC.

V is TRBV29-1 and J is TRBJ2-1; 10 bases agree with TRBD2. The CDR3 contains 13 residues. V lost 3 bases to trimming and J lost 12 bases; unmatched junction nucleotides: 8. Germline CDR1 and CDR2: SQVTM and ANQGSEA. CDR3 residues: CSVDAGLASGQFF. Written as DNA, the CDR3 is TGCAGCGTTGATGCGGGACTAGCGTCAGGGCAGTTCTTC.

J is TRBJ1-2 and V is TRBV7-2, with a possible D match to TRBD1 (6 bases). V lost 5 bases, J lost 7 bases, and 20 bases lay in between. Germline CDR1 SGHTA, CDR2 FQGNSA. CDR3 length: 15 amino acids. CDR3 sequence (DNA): TGTGCCAGCAGCCCAACAACAGGGAAGGGGGGTGGCTACACCTTC. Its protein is CASSPTTGKGGGYTF.

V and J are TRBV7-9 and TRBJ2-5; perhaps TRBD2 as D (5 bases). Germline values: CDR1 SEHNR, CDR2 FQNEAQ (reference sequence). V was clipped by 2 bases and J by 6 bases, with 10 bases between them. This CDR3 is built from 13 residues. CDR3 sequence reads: CASSLLGGQTQYF. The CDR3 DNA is TGTGCCAGCAGCTTATTAGGAGGTCAGACCCAGTACTTC. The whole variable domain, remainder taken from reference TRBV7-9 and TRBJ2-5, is DTGVSQNPRHKITKRGQNVTFRCDPISEHNRLYWYRQTLGQGPEFLTYFQNEAQLEKSRLLSDRFSAERPKGSFSTLEIQRTEQGDSAMYLCASSLLGGQTQYFGPGTRLLVL.